The T cell receptor (beta chain) under discussion was sequenced for a study of CD8+ T cells in alopecia areata. Notes on the study in general: Administration of tofacitinib significantly diminished scalp clonality and expanded CD8+ clones within the top 100. Uncertainty about whether baseline CD8+ expansion is linked to response remains, with one nonresponder.

Treatment noted: oral pan-JAK inhibitor, 5-10 mg twice daily. Points on this clone: Its antigen is unidentified.

The V gene's germline CDR1 is GTSNPN and CDR2 SVGIG (reference sequence). The germline V and J ends were trimmed by 4 bases and 4 bases, with 13 bases remaining between them. CDR3 length: 13 residues. Extraction of RNA preceded its reverse transcription into cDNA, which served as the sequencing template. Assay used: immunoSEQ multiplex PCR; TCRdb lists only in-frame clones, some missing. This sample has about 150,000 clones, with approximately 65% found just once. The sequencing used CD4+ T cells sorted from blood, collected at week 4, from a patient treated with tofacitinib. This receptor was taken from a human donor with alopecia areata. This chain joins TRBV30 and TRBJ1-2, with a weak D call TRBD1 (6 bases). The CDR3, as DNA: TGTGCCTGGACCCCCCGGACAGTCTATGGCTACACCTTC. Its protein is CAWTPRTVYGYTF.